What follows are 24 T cell receptor beta chains derived from one specimen sequenced in a study of blood T cells in healthy people across ages. A sample-barcoded 5' primer and a J-beta primer mix were used in a second PCR of roughly 6 to 11 cycles. TCRdb used MiXCR to reprocess the 5' RACE reads, holding one entry per CDR3 protein. The repertoire holds approximately 810,000 distinct CDR3 sequences, with 29% as singletons. The sample taken for sequencing was blood. These receptors all come from a woman over 75 in good health.

This clonotype was recorded at least ten times. V gene TRBV20-1 combines with J gene TRBJ2-5; possible D gene TRBD2, 5 bases. CDR3 length: 15 residues. Between the trimmed V and J ends, which lost 5 bases and 5 bases, there was a span of 21 bases. Germline V gene lookup returns CDR1 DFQATT and CDR2 SNEGSKA (reference sequence). The CDR3 coding sequence is TGCAGTGCTGGGCGGGCGGGCCTTGAGGTGGAGACCCAGTACTTC. Protein: CSAGRAGLEVETQYF.

The chain recombines TRBV4-3 with TRBJ2-2; tentative D call: TRBD1 (6 bases). This CDR3 spans 16 amino acids. CDR1 and CDR2 from the germline V gene are LGHNA and YSLEER. V shed 1 base and J shed 4 bases, with 13 bases lying between them. CDR3 protein: CASSQVEDSITGELFF. The CDR3, as DNA: TGCGCCAGCAGCCAAGTAGAGGACAGCATCACCGGGGAGCTGTTTTTT.

This clonotype was found many times. CDR3 nucleotide sequence: TGCGCCAGCAGCTTGGCCCCAGGGGCCACTGAAGCTTTCTTT. Protein: CASSLAPGATEAFF. This rearrangement joins TRBV5-1 to TRBJ1-1; possible D gene TRBD1, 6 bases. V was pared by 0 bases and J by 4 bases, with 10 bases between. CDR1 SGHRS and CDR2 YFSETQ come from the germline V gene. The CDR3 covers 14 residues.

This clonotype was seen ten or more times. The V gene is TRBV5-6, the J gene TRBJ2-4, with D perhaps given as TRBD1 or TRBD2 (5 bases each). The germline V gene has CDR1 SGHDT and CDR2 YYEEEE. The CDR3 is 15 residues long. V was shortened by 3 bases and J by 4 bases, with 14 bases between the two germline ends. Here the CDR3 reads CASSWDAQGKNIQYF. In DNA form, the CDR3 reads TGTGCCAGCAGCTGGGACGCGCAGGGTAAAAACATTCAGTACTTC.

This clonotype appeared a few times. A clone one base away is much larger, so this may be a read error. V usage is TRBV7-2 and J usage is TRBJ2-3, with TRBD2 identical over 7 bases. Germline V gene lookup returns CDR1 SGHTA and CDR2 FQGNSA. This CDR3 has 16 residues. The CDR3 nucleotides are TGTGCCGGCAGCGTCAAGCGGGGATGGGGCACAGATACGCAGTATTTT. Translation gives CAGSVKRGWGTDTQYF.

This clonotype appeared many times. CDR3 in amino acids: CASSPLNRGEKTQYF. The DNA for the CDR3 is TGTGCCAGCAGCCCATTAAACAGGGGTGAGAAGACCCAGTACTTC. The chain joins TRBV12-3 or TRBV12-4 to TRBJ2-5; 7 nucleotides align to TRBD1. The CDR3 extends over 15 amino acids. V gave up 6 bases and J gave up 6 bases; unmatched junction bases: 13.

This clonotype was detected many times. CDR3 bases: TGTGCCAGCAGTTTAGCGAAAAGCAATCAGCCCCAGCATTTT. Its translation: CASSLAKSNQPQHF. The chain uses TRBV12-3 or TRBV12-4 and TRBJ1-5; D unclear. Trimming took off 0 bases at V and 1 base at J, with 4 bases between the two ends. The CDR3 loop spans 14 amino acids.

This clonotype was detected many times. The rearrangement joins TRBV5-1 to TRBJ1-2; 7 positions agree with TRBD1. The CDR3 runs to 13 residues. V shed 3 bases, J shed 7 bases, and the junction held 6 bases outside the gene matches. Per germline, CDR1 SGHRS and CDR2 YFSETQ. The CDR3 here is CASSSPTGVGYTF. For the CDR3, the DNA is TGCGCCAGCAGCTCCCCCACAGGGGTTGGCTACACCTTC.

This clonotype came up many times. The V gene is TRBV6-6, the J gene TRBJ1-5; D not certain. Germline V gene data show CDR1 as MNHNY and CDR2 as SVGAGI (reference sequence). CDR3 length: 14 residues. Deletions cut 7 bases from V and 0 bases from J, with 10 bases between. The CDR3 protein is CASTPGYSNQPQHF. The CDR3 coding sequence is TGTGCCAGCACGCCCGGCTATAGCAATCAGCCCCAGCATTTT.

In regard to this clonotype: A clone one base away is much larger, so this may be a read error. The rearrangement joins TRBV6-2 or TRBV6-3 to TRBJ2-1; no clear D. This CDR3 is 13 amino acids long. Trimming stripped 11 bases from V and 3 bases from J, with 14 bases between. Germline CDR1 is MNHEY and CDR2 is SVGEGT. CDR3 loop: CAGINQNYNEQFF. CDR3 DNA sequence: TGTGCCGGCATCAACCAGAACTACAATGAGCAGTTCTTC.

The genes are TRBV9 and TRBJ2-7; D possibly corresponds to TRBD1 (5 bases). V was trimmed by 0 bases and J by 3 bases, leaving 13 bases between them. CDR3 length equals 15 residues. Germline V gene data show CDR1 as SGDLS and CDR2 as YYNGEE. CDR3 sequence reads: CASSVEAGIVYEQYF. CDR3 DNA sequence: TGTGCCAGCAGCGTAGAAGCAGGGATTGTCTACGAGCAGTACTTC.

This clonotype was counted only a few times. At one end the junction does not follow the germline gene, possibly because of a read error. The gene calls are TRBV28 and TRBJ1-2; a weak D match, TRBD1 (5 bases). CDR3 size: 16 residues. Germline CDR1 reads MDHEN; CDR2 reads SYDVKM. This CDR3 reads CVSKLAGQGTNYGYTF. Written as DNA, the CDR3 is TGTGTCAGCAAGTTAGCCGGGCAGGGAACTAACTATGGCTACACCTTC.

This clonotype appeared many times. The chain employs TRBV6-1 and TRBJ2-5; D ambiguous. The V gene's germline CDR1 is MNHNS and CDR2 SASEGT. Deletions cut 8 bases from V and 5 bases from J, with 6 bases between. The CDR3 contains 10 residues. The CDR3 DNA is TGTGCCAGCTTTCGTGAGACCCAGTACTTC. Protein: CASFRETQYF.

This clonotype was recorded many times. The chain joins TRBV5-5 to TRBJ2-5; weak D call: TRBD2 (5 bases). Between the trimmed V and J ends, which lost 4 bases and 5 bases, there was a span of 15 bases. The germline V gene has CDR1 SGHKS and CDR2 YYEKEE (reference sequence). The CDR3 totals 14 residues. The CDR3 nucleotides read TGTGCCAGCAGCACGAGGGCGGGCGGGGAGACCCAGTACTTC. Encoded protein: CASSTRAGGETQYF.

The chain carries TRBV25-1 and TRBJ1-6, with D hard to call. Trimming stripped 5 bases from V and 18 bases from J, with 23 bases between. CDR3 length: 14 residues. The V gene's germline CDR1 is MGHDK and CDR2 SYGVNS. The CDR3 coding sequence is TGTGCCAGCAGTTCGGCAGCTGGAGGTGCGGCCCGCCACTTT. It yields the protein CASSSAAGGAARHF.

This clonotype turned up a few times. The V and J genes are TRBV6-1 and TRBJ2-3, with 11 bases aligning to TRBD2. The CDR3 is made up of 18 amino acids. The germline V gene encodes CDR1 MNHNS and CDR2 SASEGT. With 6 bases clipped from V and 0 bases from J, the junction kept 11 bases outside the gene matches. The CDR3 bases are TGTGCCAGCAGGGTGGTAGCGGGGGGGCCGCTGAGCACAGATACGCAGTATTTT. Amino acid sequence: CASRVVAGGPLSTDTQYF.

This clonotype has more than one count but fewer than ten. This chain links TRBV3-1 with TRBJ2-2; 8 nucleotides agree with TRBD2. Germline V gives CDR1 LGHDT, CDR2 YNNKEL (reference sequence). V was clipped by 11 bases and J by 1 base; unmatched bases: 9. The CDR3 contains 15 residues. The CDR3 protein is CAASTSALNTGELFF. CDR3 in DNA: TGTGCCGCTTCGACTAGCGCCTTGAACACCGGGGAGCTGTTTTTT.

This chain connects TRBV6-2 or TRBV6-3 to TRBJ1-1; D is ambiguous. The CDR3 runs to 12 residues. Per the germline V gene, CDR1 is MNHEY and CDR2 is SVGEGT. V gave up 7 bases and J gave up 1 base, with 7 bases separating them. Here the CDR3 reads CASKEPNTEAFF. CDR3 DNA sequence: TGTGCCAGCAAGGAACCGAACACTGAAGCTTTCTTT.

For this clonotype: Mismatch with germline at one junction end may stem from a read error. The chain has TRBV6-2 or TRBV6-3 and TRBJ2-5, with D tentatively TRBD1 (5 bases). Germline V gene lookup returns CDR1 MNHEY and CDR2 SVGEGT. The CDR3 is 17 residues long. The CDR3 bases are TGTGCCAGCAGTTACACCAGGTCCCGGGTGGGGCAAGAGACTCAGTACTTC. Its protein product is CASSYTRSRVGQETQYF.

The rearrangement joins TRBV30 to TRBJ2-1; D remains ambiguous. CDR1 is GTSNPN and CDR2 is SVGIG in the germline V gene (reference sequence). V was pared by 7 bases and J by 0 bases, with 13 bases between. The CDR3 runs 14 residues. In DNA, the CDR3 is TGTGCCTACGAGTCCTGGAGCTCCTACAATGAGCAGTTCTTC. Its protein product is CAYESWSSYNEQFF.

The chain has TRBV3-1 and TRBJ1-2, with D uncertain. Germline lookup yields CDR1 LGHDT and CDR2 YNNKEL (reference sequence). The CDR3 has 18 residues. V lost 0 bases and J 2 bases, leaving 19 bases between the germline ends. CDR3 in amino acids: CASSQETGRVGWNYGYTF. As DNA, the CDR3 is TGTGCCAGCAGCCAAGAAACTGGTAGGGTTGGTTGGAACTATGGCTACACCTTC.

The V and J genes are TRBV28 and TRBJ1-2, with D possibly being TRBD1 (5 bases). Trimming left V 6 bases short and J 4 bases short, with 15 bases between. Germline CDR1 reads MDHEN; CDR2 reads SYDVKM. This CDR3 has 14 amino acids. CDR3 region: CASRKQAEGYGYTF. The DNA of the CDR3 is TGTGCCAGCAGGAAACAGGCAGAGGGCTATGGCTACACCTTC.

This clonotype appeared many times. The rearrangement uses TRBV20-1 and TRBJ1-1; no reliable D call. The CDR3 length is 12 residues. Germline lookup yields CDR1 DFQATT and CDR2 SNEGSKA (reference sequence). Trimming left V 2 bases short and J 0 bases short, with 4 bases between. The CDR3 region has the DNA TGCAGTGCTAGAAGGGTGAACACTGAAGCTTTCTTT. It specifies CSARRVNTEAFF.

The rearrangement joins TRBV7-9 to TRBJ2-2; no reliable D call. Between the trimmed V and J ends, which lost 8 bases and 3 bases, there was a span of 10 bases. Per germline, CDR1 SEHNR and CDR2 FQNEAQ (reference sequence). This CDR3 contains 13 residues. CDR3 residues: CASWQSDTGELFF. The CDR3, as DNA: TGTGCCAGCTGGCAGTCGGACACCGGGGAGCTGTTTTTT.